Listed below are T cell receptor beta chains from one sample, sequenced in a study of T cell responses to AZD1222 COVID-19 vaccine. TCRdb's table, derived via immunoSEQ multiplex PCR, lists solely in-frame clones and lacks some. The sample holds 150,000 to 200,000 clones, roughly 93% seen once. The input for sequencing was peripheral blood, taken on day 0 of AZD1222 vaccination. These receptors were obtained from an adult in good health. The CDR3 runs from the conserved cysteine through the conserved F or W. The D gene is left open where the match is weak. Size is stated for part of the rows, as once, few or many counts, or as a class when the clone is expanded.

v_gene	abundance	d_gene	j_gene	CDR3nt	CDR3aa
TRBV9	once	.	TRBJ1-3	TGTGCCAGCAGCGTAGCATCAGGGAGCTCTGGAAACACCATATATTTT	CASSVASGSSGNTIYF
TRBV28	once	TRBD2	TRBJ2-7	TGTGCCAGCAAGGGTCTAGCGGTCTCCTACGAGCAGTACTTC	CASKGLAVSYEQYF
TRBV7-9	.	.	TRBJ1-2	TGTGCCAGCAGCTTAGCTCAGGGGATGAGAGCTAACTATGGCTACACCTTC	CASSLAQGMRANYGYTF
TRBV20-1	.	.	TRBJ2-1	TGCAGTGCTAGTAGGATCCCTCGTCATGAGCAGTTCTTC	CSASRIPRHEQFF
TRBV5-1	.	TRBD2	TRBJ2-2	TGCGCCAGCAGCTCCCAAGCGGGAGGGCACACCGGGGAGCTGTTTTTT	CASSSQAGGHTGELFF
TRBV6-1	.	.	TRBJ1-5	TGTGCCAGCATTTCCGGGGCCGCCCAGCCCCAGCATTTT	CASISGAAQPQHF
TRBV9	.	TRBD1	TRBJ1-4	TGTGCCAGCAGCCCCGGGACAGGGGGCGGAGGAGGTGAAAAACTGTTTTTT	CASSPGTGGGGGEKLFF
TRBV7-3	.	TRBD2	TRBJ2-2	TGTGCCAGCAGCTTAAGAGGACTAGCGGCCGCGAACACCGGGGAGCTGTTTTTT	CASSLRGLAAANTGELFF
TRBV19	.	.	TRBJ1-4	TGTGCCAGCAGACAGGCGACGGCAACTAATGAAAAACTGTTTTTT	CASRQATATNEKLFF
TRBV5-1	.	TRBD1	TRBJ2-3	TGCGCCAGCAGCCCGGGACAGGGCGGGGATACGCAGTATTTT	CASSPGQGGDTQYF
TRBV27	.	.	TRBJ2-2	TGTGCCAGCAGTCTAAACCGGGACCTGATGACCGGGGAGCTGTTTTTT	CASSLNRDLMTGELFF
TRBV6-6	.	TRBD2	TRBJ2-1	TGTGCCAGCGCTAGCGGGAGGGCCATGAATGAGCAGTTCTTC	CASASGRAMNEQFF
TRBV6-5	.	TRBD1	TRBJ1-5	TGTGCCAGCAGTCCCGACAGGGTGTTCAGTCAGCCCCAGCATTTT	CASSPDRVFSQPQHF
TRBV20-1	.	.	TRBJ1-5	TGCAGTGCTAGTGACCAGGGTCGCCCCAATCAGCCCCAGCATTTT	CSASDQGRPNQPQHF
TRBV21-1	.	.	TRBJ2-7	TGTGCCAGCAGCACTGGGGACAGGGGGCCCTTCTACGAGCAGTACTTC	CASSTGDRGPFYEQYF
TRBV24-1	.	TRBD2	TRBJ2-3	TGTGCCACCAGTGAAAGCGGGAGAGAATCAGATACGCAGTATTTT	CATSESGRESDTQYF
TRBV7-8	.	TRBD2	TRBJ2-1	TGTGCCAGCAGCTCACAGGGACTAGCGACCAATGAGCAGTTCTTC	CASSSQGLATNEQFF
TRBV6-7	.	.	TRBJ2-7	TGTGCCAGCAGTTACTCCTTCGTCCGGGCGAATGGCTACGAGCAGTACTTC	CASSYSFVRANGYEQYF
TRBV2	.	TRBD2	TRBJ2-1	TGTGCCAGCAGTAAACCTAGCGGCTCCTACAATGAGCAGTTCTTC	CASSKPSGSYNEQFF
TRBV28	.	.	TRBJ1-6	TGTGCCAGCAGTTTTAGGGGGAGTTCACCCCTCCACTTT	CASSFRGSSPLHF
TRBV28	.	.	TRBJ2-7	TGTGCCAGCAGTTTTCACGAGTTAGTGCGGTACGAGCAGTACTTC	CASSFHELVRYEQYF
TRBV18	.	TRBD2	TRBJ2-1	TGTGCCAGCTCACCACTTAGCGGGTCCTCCTACAATGAGCAGTTCTTC	CASSPLSGSSYNEQFF
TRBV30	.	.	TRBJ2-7	TGTGCCTGGACTGCGCCCGGAGCGCAGACCTACGAGCAGTACTTC	CAWTAPGAQTYEQYF
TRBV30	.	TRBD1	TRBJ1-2	TGTGCCTCCCACAGGGGGCAGGGCTATGGCTACACCTTC	CASHRGQGYGYTF
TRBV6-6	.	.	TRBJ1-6	TGTGCCAGCAGGCGAAACCCTGGGGCAGATTATAATTCACCCCTCCACTTT	CASRRNPGADYNSPLHF
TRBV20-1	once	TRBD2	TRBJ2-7	TGCAGTGCTGGGACTAGCCGCGAGCAGTACTTC	CSAGTSREQYF
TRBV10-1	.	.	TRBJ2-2	TGCGCCAGCAAACGGGACGGGGTAACCGGGGAGCTGTTTTTT	CASKRDGVTGELFF
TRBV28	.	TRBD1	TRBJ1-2	TGTGCCAGCAGTTTCGGGACAGGGAGCTATGGCTACACCTTC	CASSFGTGSYGYTF
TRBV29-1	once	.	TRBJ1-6	TGCAGCGTGGCTCAAATGTCTGGTTCACCCCTCCACTTT	CSVAQMSGSPLHF
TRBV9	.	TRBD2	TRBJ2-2	TGTGCCAGCAGCGCCTCCTCGGGGGGCGGGGAGCTGTTTTTT	CASSASSGGGELFF
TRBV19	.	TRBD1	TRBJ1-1	TGTGCCAGTAGTCCCCGGGACAGGGTCGGTCGGACTGAAGCTTTCTTT	CASSPRDRVGRTEAFF
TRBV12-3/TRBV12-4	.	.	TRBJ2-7	TGTGCCAGCAGTACAGGGATCTTGGGCGAGCAGTACTTC	CASSTGILGEQYF
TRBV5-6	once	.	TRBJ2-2	TGTGCCAGCAGCTTCCCCCCAGCCGGGGAGCTGTTTTTT	CASSFPPAGELFF
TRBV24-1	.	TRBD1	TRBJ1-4	TGTGCCACCAGTGAACCTCATCGACAGGGGAAGGGAGAAAAACTGTTTTTT	CATSEPHRQGKGEKLFF
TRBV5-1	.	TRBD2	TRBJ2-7	TGCGCCAGCAGCTTGAGTACTAGCGGGAGCTACGAGCAGTACTTC	CASSLSTSGSYEQYF
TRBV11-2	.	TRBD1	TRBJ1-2	TGTGCCAGCAGCCGGACAGGGAACTATGGCTACACCTTC	CASSRTGNYGYTF
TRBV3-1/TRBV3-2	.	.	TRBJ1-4	TGTGCCAGCAGCCCACGACTGTTACGCTCAACTAATGAAAAACTGTTTTTT	CASSPRLLRSTNEKLFF
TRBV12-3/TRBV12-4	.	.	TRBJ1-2	TGTGCCAGCAGTTGGAGGGGCGACTATGGCTACACCTTC	CASSWRGDYGYTF
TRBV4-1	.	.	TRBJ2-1	TGCGCCAGCAGCCAAGTGTTGGAGGAACACCTATTAAATGAGCAGTTCTTC	CASSQVLEEHLLNEQFF
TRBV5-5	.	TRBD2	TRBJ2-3	TGTGCCAGCAGCTTGGGGCCCCCAGGCGCGGGAGGGTTAGATACGCAGTATTTT	CASSLGPPGAGGLDTQYF
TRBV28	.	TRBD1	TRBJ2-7	TGTGCCAGCAGCTCTAGACAGGGTAACGAGCAGTACTTC	CASSSRQGNEQYF
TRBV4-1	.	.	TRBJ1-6	TGCGCCAGCAGCCAAGGGATATTCCGGGGTTCACCCCTCCACTTT	CASSQGIFRGSPLHF
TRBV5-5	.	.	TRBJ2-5	TGTGCCAGCAGCTCAGCCGGTTCAGTAGGAGAGACCCAGTACTTC	CASSSAGSVGETQYF
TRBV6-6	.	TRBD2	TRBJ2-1	TGTGCCAGCAGTTCCCCGGGACTAGCGGTAAACAATGAGCAGTTCTTC	CASSSPGLAVNNEQFF
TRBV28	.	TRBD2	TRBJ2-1	TGTGCCAGCAGTCTCGGACTAGCGCGTACGGGGGATGAGCAGTTCTTC	CASSLGLARTGDEQFF
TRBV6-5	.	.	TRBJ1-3	TGTGCCAGCAGTCCCCCCTCTGGAAACACCATATATTTT	CASSPPSGNTIYF
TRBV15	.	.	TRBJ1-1	TGTGCCACCAGCAGAACCGTTGCGGGCGACGGCACTGAAGCTTTCTTT	CATSRTVAGDGTEAFF
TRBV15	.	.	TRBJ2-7	TGTGCCACCAGCAGTAGGTACCGAGCCTACGAGCAGTACTTC	CATSSRYRAYEQYF
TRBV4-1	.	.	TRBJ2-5	TGCGCCAGCAGCCAAGTAGGGGGGGACAGAGAAGAGACCCAGTACTTC	CASSQVGGDREETQYF
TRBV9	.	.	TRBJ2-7	TGTGCCAGCAGCGTAGGTGGACAGACCTACGAGCAGTACTTC	CASSVGGQTYEQYF
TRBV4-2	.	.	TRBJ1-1	TGTGCCAGCAGCCAAGGCCCCACCGGACACTTGAACACTGAAGCTTTCTTT	CASSQGPTGHLNTEAFF
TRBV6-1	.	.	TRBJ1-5	TGTGCCAGCAGTGAATGGTCATATAGCAATCAGCCCCAGCATTTT	CASSEWSYSNQPQHF
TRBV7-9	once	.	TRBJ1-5	TGTGCCAGCAGCTCGGGGGGGCATAGCAATCAGCCCCAGCATTTT	CASSSGGHSNQPQHF
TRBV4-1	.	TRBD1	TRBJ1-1	TGCGCCAGCAGTCGAGCAGGGGGCCCTGAAGCTTTCTTT	CASSRAGGPEAFF
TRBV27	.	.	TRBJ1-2	TGTGCCAGCAGCCGGAGGAACTATGGCTACACCTTC	CASSRRNYGYTF
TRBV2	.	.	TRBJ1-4	TGTGCCAGCAGTGTGGGACCCTCATTTCAAAAACTGTTTTTT	CASSVGPSFQKLFF
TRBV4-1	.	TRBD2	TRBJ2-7	TGCGCCAGCAGCCAAGAAACCCTGACTAGCGGAAACTACGAGCAGTACTTC	CASSQETLTSGNYEQYF
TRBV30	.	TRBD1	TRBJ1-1	TGTGCCTGGAGGGCACTAGGCAGGGGGCACACTGAAGCTTTCTTT	CAWRALGRGHTEAFF
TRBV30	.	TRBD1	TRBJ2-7	TGTGCCTGGAGAAGGGACAGGGGCTACGAGCAGTACTTC	CAWRRDRGYEQYF
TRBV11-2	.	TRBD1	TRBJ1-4	TGTGCCAGCAGCCGAGGACAGGGGCCTAGGAATGAAAAACTGTTTTTT	CASSRGQGPRNEKLFF